The T cell receptor beta chain under discussion was sequenced for a study of technical replicates of blood from a handful of donors. Measured with immunoSEQ multiplex PCR; TCRdb has only the in-frame clones, and not every one. Counted here are about 93,000 clones, 95% occurring once; the ten biggest clones make up roughly 0.28%. This CDR3 is built from 14 residues. The V end was cut by 3 bases, the J end by 7 bases, with 15 bases between. Germline lookup yields CDR1 ENHRY and CDR2 SYGVKD. The rearrangement joins TRBV10-3 to TRBJ1-2; possibly TRBD1 for D (6 bases). This sequence was found in a human donor in good health. The sequenced sample was T cells isolated from PBMCs. CDR3 sequence reads: CAISDPQGTLGYTF. The CDR3 DNA reads TGTGCCATCAGTGACCCACAGGGAACGCTTGGCTACACCTTC.